These 5 T cell receptor beta chains came from one sample sequenced in a study of blood T cell repertoires in COVID-19. Profiling relied on immunoSEQ multiplex PCR, and the TCRdb table lists in-frame clones only, not all of them. The sample lists 300,000 to 450,000 clones; 87% were seen once. The sample was peripheral blood. These receptors were obtained from a woman aged 55-69 years with COVID-19, enrolled during active disease.

The chain has TRBV19 and TRBJ1-2, with D maybe TRBD1 (6 bases). CDR3 length: 18 residues. Germline CDR1 LNHDA, CDR2 SQIVND (reference sequence). V lost 7 bases and J 1 base, leaving 25 bases between the germline ends. For the CDR3, the DNA is TGTGCCAGTAACCTTCGGGCGGGGGCAGGGCCGAGTAACTATGGCTACACCTTC. Translated, it gives CASNLRAGAGPSNYGYTF.

This clone occurred a few times. The chain links TRBV7-9 to TRBJ1-3; D is ambiguous. The V gene's germline CDR1 is SEHNR and CDR2 FQNEAQ (reference sequence). This CDR3 has 17 amino acids. Trimming shortened V by 2 bases and J by 0 bases, and 14 bases separated the two germline ends. In DNA form, the CDR3 reads TGTGCCAGCAGCTTAAGTGCCGACACTCTCTCTGGAAACACCATATATTTT. This codes for CASSLSADTLSGNTIYF.

The V call is TRBV2, the J call TRBJ2-7; D not certain. V lost 8 bases and J 5 bases, leaving 13 bases between the germline ends. Germline CDR1 and CDR2: SNHLY and FYNNEI. This CDR3 region has 12 residues. CDR3 DNA sequence: TGTGCCAGCCATCCAGGCCAACACGAGCAGTACTTC. Protein sequence: CASHPGQHEQYF.

The V and J genes are TRBV9 and TRBJ2-3; possible D gene TRBD2, 6 bases. Germline loops: CDR1 SGDLS, CDR2 YYNGEE. The CDR3 runs to 15 residues. Between the trimmed V and J ends, which lost 4 bases and 2 bases, there was a span of 14 bases. The chain's CDR3 is CASSQGGAITDTQYF. The CDR3, as DNA: TGTGCCAGCAGCCAAGGCGGGGCTATCACAGATACGCAGTATTTT.

This clone was picked up a small number of times. The chain combines TRBV6-6 with TRBJ1-5, with D possibly being TRBD1 (5 bases). V was clipped by 7 bases and J by 6 bases, with 19 bases between them. The CDR3 loop spans 15 amino acids. From germline, CDR1 is MNHNY and CDR2 SVGAGI (reference sequence). Here the CDR3 DNA reads TGTGCCAGCACTAAGGCAGGGCAGTCAGGTCAGCCCCAGCATTTT. It encodes CASTKAGQSGQPQHF.